This T cell receptor beta chain was observed in a study of T-cell reconstitution after alpha-beta-depleted transplantation in children (dated by TCRdb to the mid-2010s). Regarding the complete study: Using TCR repertoire profiling, the study followed T-cell immune reconstitution in a quantitative way in children after TCRalphabeta/CD19-depleted allogeneic hematopoietic cell transplantation.

At the junction V is shortened by 6 bases and J by 3 bases, with 5 bases in between. CDR1 SEHNR and CDR2 FQNEAQ were looked up in the germline V gene (reference sequence). The CDR3, cysteine through phenylalanine, is 11 amino acids long. Left in the record is the CDR3 DNA by itself, 33 bases read in frame from the first base. Libraries were constructed by PCR. Data came from an Illumina HiSeq 2500. To normalize quantification of the TCRbeta repertoire, the TCR libraries were built with molecular barcoding that relied on unique molecular identifiers. TCRdb reworked the public reads: Q25 trimming with fastp, MiXCR clone assembly, productive beta chains retained. Rows merge per CDR3 protein into single entries with the most common DNA and genes. The sample profile shows 200,000 to 300,000 distinct CDR3 sequences; 12% of them were found once. The ten largest clones add up to 2% to 3% of the sample. This clonotype was detected many times. Its antigen specificity is not known. No clone much larger than this one lies a single base away; base qualities are absent.

The chain is encoded by TRBV7-9 joined to TRBJ2-5; confidence is insufficient to name the D gene. This material consisted of PBMCs from the stem cell graft donor, taken from the stem cell graft. The receptor comes from a human donor who donated a stem cell graft to a child with acute lymphoblastic leukemia. The CDR3 protein: CASRGKETQYF. The DNA sequence follows: TGTGCCAGCAGGGGAAAAGAGACCCAGTACTTC.